A selection of T cell receptor beta chains follows, all from one sample in a study of cytomegalovirus exposure and HLA in healthy donors. This table comes from immunoSEQ multiplex PCR, and its TCRdb copy is limited to in-frame clones, with some not included. Altogether tens of thousands of clones are present, approximately 80% being singletons, with the ten largest covering approximately 6%. Sequencing was performed on PBMCs. All receptors derive from a male donor in good health and CMV-seronegative. The CDR3 runs from the conserved cysteine through the conserved F or W. A D gene is named only where the DNA matches it firmly. Clone size appears in some rows only: once, few, many, or a class for an expanded clone.

CDR3nt: TGTGCCAGCAGCTCACAAGAGACCCAGTACTTC
CDR3aa: CASSSQETQYF
d_gene: -
abundance: -
j_gene: TRBJ2-5
v_gene: TRBV5-6

CDR3nt: TGCAGCGTTGTATTACTGCAGGGGGTGTACCAAGAGACCCAGTACTTC
CDR3aa: CSVVLLQGVYQETQYF
d_gene: TRBD1
abundance: once
j_gene: TRBJ2-5
v_gene: TRBV29-1

CDR3nt: TGTTCCAGCAGTACCCACGGGGGACTAGTATTAAATGAGCAGTTCTTC
CDR3aa: CSSSTHGGLVLNEQFF
d_gene: TRBD2
abundance: -
j_gene: TRBJ2-1
v_gene: TRBV7-9

CDR3nt: TGTGCCAGCAGCTCGTCCCGAACAAGACACGGGACTCATGCCGGGGAGCTGTTTTTT
CDR3aa: CASSSSRTRHGTHAGELFF
d_gene: -
abundance: -
j_gene: TRBJ2-2
v_gene: TRBV7-2

CDR3nt: TGTGCCACCAGCAGTACAGGGGCGAACATGAACACTGAAGCTTTCTTT
CDR3aa: CATSSTGANMNTEAFF
d_gene: TRBD1
abundance: few
j_gene: TRBJ1-1
v_gene: TRBV15

CDR3nt: TGTGCCAGCAGCTTAGCGGACAGGGGAGAGACCCAGTACTTC
CDR3aa: CASSLADRGETQYF
d_gene: TRBD1
abundance: few
j_gene: TRBJ2-5
v_gene: TRBV7-9

CDR3nt: TGTGCCAGTTTTTCAGGGGGCGCATGGGATACGCAGTATTTT
CDR3aa: CASFSGGAWDTQYF
d_gene: TRBD1
abundance: once
j_gene: TRBJ2-3
v_gene: TRBV19

CDR3nt: TGTGCCAGTCGGACAGAGTTCACAGATACGCAGTATTTT
CDR3aa: CASRTEFTDTQYF
d_gene: -
abundance: -
j_gene: TRBJ2-3
v_gene: TRBV19

CDR3nt: TGTGCCAGCAGTGACCCCCCACGGGGTGTCTCTGGAAACACCATATATTTT
CDR3aa: CASSDPPRGVSGNTIYF
d_gene: -
abundance: -
j_gene: TRBJ1-3
v_gene: TRBV2

CDR3nt: TGTGCCAGCGGTTGGGACAGGGGAAACAATGAGCAGTTCTTC
CDR3aa: CASGWDRGNNEQFF
d_gene: TRBD1
abundance: -
j_gene: TRBJ2-1
v_gene: TRBV2

CDR3nt: TGTGCCAGCAGTTACTCGGCCCCGGGGAACACTGAAGCTTTCTTT
CDR3aa: CASSYSAPGNTEAFF
d_gene: -
abundance: -
j_gene: TRBJ1-1
v_gene: TRBV6-6

CDR3nt: TGTGCCAGCAGCCGTAACACTGAAGCTTTCTTT
CDR3aa: CASSRNTEAFF
d_gene: -
abundance: -
j_gene: TRBJ1-1
v_gene: TRBV7-2

CDR3nt: TGCAGCGTTGGGGGACAGCTGGGAGAGACCCAGTACTTC
CDR3aa: CSVGGQLGETQYF
d_gene: TRBD1
abundance: -
j_gene: TRBJ2-5
v_gene: TRBV29-1

CDR3nt: TGTTCCAGCAGCTCCCAGGTCGGGAGGGCCTACAATGAGCAGTTCTTC
CDR3aa: CSSSSQVGRAYNEQFF
d_gene: TRBD2
abundance: -
j_gene: TRBJ2-1
v_gene: TRBV7-9

CDR3nt: TGCGCCAGCAGCATGGGACAAGCCTACGAGCAGTACTTC
CDR3aa: CASSMGQAYEQYF
d_gene: -
abundance: -
j_gene: TRBJ2-7
v_gene: TRBV5-1

CDR3nt: TGTGCCGGAATCCGGGACAGGTCCCTTTGGGGCTACACCTTC
CDR3aa: CAGIRDRSLWGYTF
d_gene: TRBD1
abundance: few
j_gene: TRBJ1-2
v_gene: TRBV30

CDR3nt: TGTGCCAGCAGCTTCATCACCAGCGGGGGTATGGAGACCCAGTACTTC
CDR3aa: CASSFITSGGMETQYF
d_gene: TRBD2
abundance: -
j_gene: TRBJ2-5
v_gene: TRBV7-7

CDR3nt: TGTGCCAGCAGCTTACTTCGGGAGCAGGGTGGCTACACCTTC
CDR3aa: CASSLLREQGGYTF
d_gene: -
abundance: -
j_gene: TRBJ1-2
v_gene: TRBV7-2

CDR3nt: TGTGCCAGCAGCTTAATGCGGACAGGGGAGAATGAGCAGTTCTTC
CDR3aa: CASSLMRTGENEQFF
d_gene: TRBD1
abundance: -
j_gene: TRBJ2-1
v_gene: TRBV7-6

CDR3nt: TGCAGCGCTGACAGGGGTAGCGAGCAGTACTTC
CDR3aa: CSADRGSEQYF
d_gene: TRBD1
abundance: -
j_gene: TRBJ2-7
v_gene: TRBV29-1

CDR3nt: TGTTCCAGCAGCCACATTGGCCGCAGCTCCTACGAGCAGTACTTC
CDR3aa: CSSSHIGRSSYEQYF
d_gene: -
abundance: -
j_gene: TRBJ2-7
v_gene: TRBV7-9

CDR3nt: TGTGCCAGTAGTTTTAGCGGGGGTAGAGATACGCAGTATTTT
CDR3aa: CASSFSGGRDTQYF
d_gene: TRBD2
abundance: -
j_gene: TRBJ2-3
v_gene: TRBV19

CDR3nt: TGTGCCAGCAGCTTAGGTCCCCTAGACCTGAACACCGGGGAGCTGTTTTTT
CDR3aa: CASSLGPLDLNTGELFF
d_gene: -
abundance: -
j_gene: TRBJ2-2
v_gene: TRBV13

CDR3nt: TGTGCCAGCAGCGGTTCCGTGGAGGGCTCCTACGAGCAGTACTTC
CDR3aa: CASSGSVEGSYEQYF
d_gene: -
abundance: -
j_gene: TRBJ2-7
v_gene: TRBV9

CDR3nt: TGCGCCAGCAGCTGGGACAGGGGGAACACTGAAGCTTTCTTT
CDR3aa: CASSWDRGNTEAFF
d_gene: TRBD1
abundance: -
j_gene: TRBJ1-1
v_gene: TRBV5-1

CDR3nt: TGTGCCAGCAGCATTAGCGGGTTGAATGAGCAGTTCTTC
CDR3aa: CASSISGLNEQFF
d_gene: TRBD2
abundance: -
j_gene: TRBJ2-1
v_gene: TRBV7-6

CDR3nt: TGTGCCACCCGGACAGGGGACAATGAGCAGTTCTTC
CDR3aa: CATRTGDNEQFF
d_gene: TRBD1
abundance: -
j_gene: TRBJ2-1
v_gene: TRBV6-5

CDR3nt: TGTGCCAGCAGCGCCGTACAGGGTCAAAATTCACCCCTCCACTTT
CDR3aa: CASSAVQGQNSPLHF
d_gene: -
abundance: -
j_gene: TRBJ1-6
v_gene: TRBV9

CDR3nt: TGTGCCAGCAGCTTTTCATCGGGGGGCGCATACAATGAGCAGTTCTTC
CDR3aa: CASSFSSGGAYNEQFF
d_gene: -
abundance: once
j_gene: TRBJ2-1
v_gene: TRBV7-2

CDR3nt: TGTGCCAGCAGCGGGACAACTAACTATGGCTACACCTTC
CDR3aa: CASSGTTNYGYTF
d_gene: -
abundance: -
j_gene: TRBJ1-2
v_gene: TRBV9

CDR3nt: TGTGCCAGCAGTTCCCTCGACACCTACGAGCAGTACTTC
CDR3aa: CASSSLDTYEQYF
d_gene: -
abundance: -
j_gene: TRBJ2-7
v_gene: TRBV6-5

CDR3nt: TGTGCCAGCAGCCAAGACAGCCCAGCGAACACCGGGGAGCTGTTTTTT
CDR3aa: CASSQDSPANTGELFF
d_gene: -
abundance: -
j_gene: TRBJ2-2
v_gene: TRBV7-7

CDR3nt: TGTGCCAGCTCACCCCAGGGTGACGGAAACACCATATATTTT
CDR3aa: CASSPQGDGNTIYF
d_gene: -
abundance: -
j_gene: TRBJ1-3
v_gene: TRBV18

CDR3nt: TGTGCCAGCAGCTCCTCAGACAGGGGGCGTTATGGCTACACCTTC
CDR3aa: CASSSSDRGRYGYTF
d_gene: TRBD1
abundance: -
j_gene: TRBJ1-2
v_gene: TRBV7-9

CDR3nt: TGTGCCAGCAGGGAGGGGGCCGATGGCTACACCTTC
CDR3aa: CASREGADGYTF
d_gene: TRBD1
abundance: -
j_gene: TRBJ1-2
v_gene: TRBV27

CDR3nt: TGTGCCAGCAGCCTGGAGGGGGCGGAAGCTTTCTTT
CDR3aa: CASSLEGAEAFF
d_gene: TRBD1
abundance: -
j_gene: TRBJ1-1
v_gene: TRBV7-3

CDR3nt: TGTGCCAGCAGCGAGCGGGAGGCACTTAATGAAAAACTGTTTTTT
CDR3aa: CASSEREALNEKLFF
d_gene: -
abundance: -
j_gene: TRBJ1-4
v_gene: TRBV9

CDR3nt: TGTGCCAGCAGCTTAATCGGGACAGGGGTGGAGACCCAGTACTTC
CDR3aa: CASSLIGTGVETQYF
d_gene: TRBD1
abundance: -
j_gene: TRBJ2-5
v_gene: TRBV7-3

CDR3nt: TGTGCCTGGATGGTCGCGAGATACACTGAAGCTTTCTTT
CDR3aa: CAWMVARYTEAFF
d_gene: -
abundance: -
j_gene: TRBJ1-1
v_gene: TRBV30

CDR3nt: TGTGCCAGCAGCTTGGGGCCCGGGACAGGGGTTTACAATGAGCAGTTCTTC
CDR3aa: CASSLGPGTGVYNEQFF
d_gene: TRBD1
abundance: few
j_gene: TRBJ2-1
v_gene: TRBV5-4

CDR3nt: TGTGCCAGCAGCTTGGGGGAGGGGAATGAGCAGTTCTTC
CDR3aa: CASSLGEGNEQFF
d_gene: TRBD2
abundance: -
j_gene: TRBJ2-1
v_gene: TRBV7-9

CDR3nt: TGTGCCAGTAGTATTACAGGGGACAATCAGCCCCAGCATTTT
CDR3aa: CASSITGDNQPQHF
d_gene: TRBD1
abundance: once
j_gene: TRBJ1-5
v_gene: TRBV19

CDR3nt: TGTGCCAGTAGTCCGGACCTTGGGGCGTACGAGCAGTACTTC
CDR3aa: CASSPDLGAYEQYF
d_gene: -
abundance: -
j_gene: TRBJ2-7
v_gene: TRBV19

CDR3nt: TGTGCCAGCTCACCACGAGGACAGAGTAGGGGAGATACGCAGTATTTT
CDR3aa: CASSPRGQSRGDTQYF
d_gene: -
abundance: -
j_gene: TRBJ2-3
v_gene: TRBV18

CDR3nt: TGTGCCATCAGTGAACCCGGGACAGGCGAGAATGAGCAGTTCTTC
CDR3aa: CAISEPGTGENEQFF
d_gene: TRBD1
abundance: -
j_gene: TRBJ2-1
v_gene: TRBV10-3

CDR3nt: TGTGCCAGCAGCTTATTGGCCCCCCGCAGCTCCTATAATTCACCCCTCCACTTT
CDR3aa: CASSLLAPRSSYNSPLHF
d_gene: -
abundance: -
j_gene: TRBJ1-6
v_gene: TRBV7-8

CDR3nt: TGTGCCAGCAGTGAGACGCAGGCACAGGATACGCAGTATTTT
CDR3aa: CASSETQAQDTQYF
d_gene: -
abundance: -
j_gene: TRBJ2-3
v_gene: TRBV2

CDR3nt: TGTGCCAGCAGCACACAGGGTCAAGAGACCCAGTACTTC
CDR3aa: CASSTQGQETQYF
d_gene: -
abundance: -
j_gene: TRBJ2-5
v_gene: TRBV7-3